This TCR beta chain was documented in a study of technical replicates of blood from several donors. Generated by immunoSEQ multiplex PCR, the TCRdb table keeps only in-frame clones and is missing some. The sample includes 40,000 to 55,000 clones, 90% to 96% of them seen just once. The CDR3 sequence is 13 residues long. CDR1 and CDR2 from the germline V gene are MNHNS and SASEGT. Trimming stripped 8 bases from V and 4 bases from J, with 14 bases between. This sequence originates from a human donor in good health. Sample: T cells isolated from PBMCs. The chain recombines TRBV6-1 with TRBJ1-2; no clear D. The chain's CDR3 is CASVVSGAYGYTF. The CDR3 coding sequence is TGTGCCAGCGTAGTAAGCGGTGCCTATGGCTACACCTTC.